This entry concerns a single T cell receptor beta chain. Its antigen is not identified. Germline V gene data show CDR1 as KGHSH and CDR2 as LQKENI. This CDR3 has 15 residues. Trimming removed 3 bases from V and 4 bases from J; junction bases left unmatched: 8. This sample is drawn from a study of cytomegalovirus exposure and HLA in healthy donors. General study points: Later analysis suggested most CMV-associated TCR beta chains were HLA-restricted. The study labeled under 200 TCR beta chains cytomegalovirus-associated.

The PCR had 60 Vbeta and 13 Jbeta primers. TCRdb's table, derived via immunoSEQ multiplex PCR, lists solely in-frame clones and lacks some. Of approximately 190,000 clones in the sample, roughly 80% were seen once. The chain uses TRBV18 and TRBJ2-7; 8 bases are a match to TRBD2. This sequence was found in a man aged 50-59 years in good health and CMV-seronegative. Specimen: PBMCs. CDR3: CASSPRAGGTYEQYF. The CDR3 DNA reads TGTGCCAGCTCACCCAGGGCGGGGGGTACTTACGAGCAGTACTTC.